The clone carrying this T cell receptor beta chain was detected many times. Its antigen is as yet unknown. Noted time point: longitudinal time-point 1 (baseline). The study drew its healthy controls from blood bank volunteers in Maryland, USA. The cDNA was generated by 5'RACE with 10-nucleotide random UMIs. TCRdb itself ran the 5' RACE reads through MiXCR, one entry per CDR3 protein. The sample includes more than 70,000 distinct CDR3 sequences, 10% of them seen just once. The data were obtained in a study of neurological immune-mediated disorders. Study-wide results and caveats: Expanded clones shared no identical CDR3 amino acid sequences across subjects, which suggested private TCR-beta repertoires in all groups.

The germline V and J ends were trimmed by 7 bases and 6 bases, with 15 bases remaining between them. The germline gives CDR1 SQVTM, CDR2 ANQGSEA. The CDR3 has 12 amino acids. Specimen: PBMCs. The sequence was obtained from a man aged 25 to 40 in good health. The V call is TRBV29-1, the J call TRBJ2-5, with D tentatively TRBD1 (5 bases). CDR3 residues: CSAHSGYKTQYF. CDR3 nucleotide sequence: TGCAGCGCCCATTCAGGGTACAAGACCCAGTACTTC. Full variable domain (missing parts from reference TRBV29-1 and TRBJ2-5): SAVISQKPSRDICQRGTSLTIQCQVDSQVTMMFWYRQQPGQSLTLIATANQGSEATYESGFVIDKFPISRPNLTFSTLTVSNMSPEDSSIYLCSAHSGYKTQYFGPGTRLLVL.